The entry below describes one T cell receptor (beta chain). These data are taken from a study of OX40 agonist ivuxolimab in advanced cancers. Study-wide background: Subjects had a mean age of around 63 years, with a range of 23 to 79; roughly 83% were male. Earlier treatment with anti-PD-1, anti-PD-L1 or anti-CTLA-4 was permitted, and approximately 38% had received some.

TCRdb keeps only in-frame clones here, not all; method: immunoSEQ multiplex PCR. The sample comprises approximately 84,000 clones, around nine tenths of which are singletons, and approximately 0.41% rests with the top ten. Trimming pared 7 bases from V and 3 bases from J, leaving 16 bases between. This CDR3 region has 15 residues. Germline assignment: CDR1 SNHLY and CDR2 FYNNEI. The chain uses TRBV2 and TRBJ2-1; a weak D match, TRBD2 (6 bases). The clonotype originates from an adult with an advanced solid tumor such as melanoma, head and neck, liver or kidney cancer. The material sequenced was CD4+ or CD8+ T cells sorted from blood, taken in a trial of the OX40 agonist ivuxolimab. DNA of the CDR3: TGTGCCAGCACTATCGTGGGACTGGACTACAATGAGCAGTTCTTC. It specifies CASTIVGLDYNEQFF.